The rows below give T cell receptor beta chains drawn from one sample of a study of shared clonotypes between healthy human individuals. TCRdb's table, derived via immunoSEQ multiplex PCR, lists solely in-frame clones and lacks some. The sample has about 2.3 million clones; 85% to 95% are singletons. Material: naive CD4+ T cells from PBMCs. The origin of the receptors is a man aged 18-30 years in good health. Some clones in this sample may be carry-over from other donors' samples. Each CDR3 is given with its conserved first and last residue. The order of the fields is J gene, clone size, D gene, V gene, CDR3 protein, CDR3 DNA. A D gene is named only where the DNA matches it firmly. Clone sizes are given selectively: once, few, many, or a class where the clone is expanded.

J gene: TRBJ2-3; clone size: .; D gene: .; V gene: TRBV5-1; CDR3 protein: CASTSGVSTDTQYF; CDR3 DNA: TGCGCCAGCACGTCCGGAGTGAGCACAGATACGCAGTATTTT
J gene: TRBJ2-1; clone size: .; D gene: .; V gene: TRBV7-9; CDR3 protein: CASSSWADGEQFF; CDR3 DNA: TGTGCCAGCAGCTCCTGGGCAGACGGTGAGCAGTTCTTC
J gene: TRBJ1-1; clone size: .; D gene: .; V gene: TRBV2; CDR3 protein: CASEVDGTEAFF; CDR3 DNA: TGTGCCAGTGAGGTTGATGGAACTGAAGCTTTCTTT
J gene: TRBJ1-5; clone size: .; D gene: .; V gene: TRBV28; CDR3 protein: CASSLLASFRPQHF; CDR3 DNA: TGTGCCAGCAGTTTATTAGCTAGTTTTCGGCCCCAGCATTTT
J gene: TRBJ2-7; clone size: .; D gene: TRBD2; V gene: TRBV9; CDR3 protein: CASSTRTSGRDEQYF; CDR3 DNA: TGTGCCAGCAGCACCCGGACTAGCGGGAGAGACGAGCAGTACTTC
J gene: TRBJ2-2; clone size: .; D gene: .; V gene: TRBV19; CDR3 protein: CASSIYRGGTGELFF; CDR3 DNA: TGTGCCAGTAGTATTTACAGGGGAGGCACCGGGGAGCTGTTTTTT
J gene: TRBJ2-5; clone size: .; D gene: .; V gene: TRBV20-1; CDR3 protein: CSARWGETQYF; CDR3 DNA: TGCAGTGCTAGATGGGGAGAGACCCAGTACTTC
J gene: TRBJ2-7; clone size: .; D gene: .; V gene: TRBV15; CDR3 protein: CATSRDRTYEQYF; CDR3 DNA: TGTGCCACCAGCAGAGATAGGACTTACGAGCAGTACTTC
J gene: TRBJ2-7; clone size: .; D gene: TRBD2; V gene: TRBV5-1; CDR3 protein: CASSLSASGRSISYEQYF; CDR3 DNA: TGCGCCAGCAGCTTGTCTGCTAGCGGGAGGTCCATCTCCTACGAGCAGTACTTC
J gene: TRBJ2-2; clone size: once; D gene: .; V gene: TRBV5-1; CDR3 protein: CASSLAASVNTGELFF; CDR3 DNA: TGCGCCAGCAGCTTGGCGGCTAGCGTAAACACCGGGGAGCTGTTTTTT
J gene: TRBJ2-7; clone size: once; D gene: TRBD2; V gene: TRBV27; CDR3 protein: CASSFLVAGGPLYEQYF; CDR3 DNA: TGTGCCAGCAGTTTCTTGGTAGCGGGAGGGCCCTTATACGAGCAGTACTTC
J gene: TRBJ1-2; clone size: .; D gene: TRBD1; V gene: TRBV14; CDR3 protein: CASSQAPGTGNYGYTF; CDR3 DNA: TGTGCCAGCAGCCAAGCCCCCGGGACAGGAAACTATGGCTACACCTTC
J gene: TRBJ2-5; clone size: .; D gene: .; V gene: TRBV7-9; CDR3 protein: CASSLVGGRETQYF; CDR3 DNA: TGTGCCAGCAGCTTAGTGGGGGGCAGGGAGACCCAGTACTTC
J gene: TRBJ2-6; clone size: .; D gene: .; V gene: TRBV5-6; CDR3 protein: CASSPLGRGRDSGANVLTF; CDR3 DNA: TGTGCCAGCAGCCCCCTCGGCAGGGGACGTGACTCTGGGGCCAACGTCCTGACTTTC
J gene: TRBJ2-2; clone size: .; D gene: .; V gene: TRBV5-4; CDR3 protein: CASSSQGVDTGELFF; CDR3 DNA: TGTGCCAGCAGCTCACAGGGAGTCGACACCGGGGAGCTGTTTTTT
J gene: TRBJ1-3; clone size: few; D gene: TRBD1; V gene: TRBV5-1; CDR3 protein: CASSLEGQGGNTIYF; CDR3 DNA: TGCGCCAGCAGCTTGGAAGGACAGGGAGGAAACACCATATATTTT